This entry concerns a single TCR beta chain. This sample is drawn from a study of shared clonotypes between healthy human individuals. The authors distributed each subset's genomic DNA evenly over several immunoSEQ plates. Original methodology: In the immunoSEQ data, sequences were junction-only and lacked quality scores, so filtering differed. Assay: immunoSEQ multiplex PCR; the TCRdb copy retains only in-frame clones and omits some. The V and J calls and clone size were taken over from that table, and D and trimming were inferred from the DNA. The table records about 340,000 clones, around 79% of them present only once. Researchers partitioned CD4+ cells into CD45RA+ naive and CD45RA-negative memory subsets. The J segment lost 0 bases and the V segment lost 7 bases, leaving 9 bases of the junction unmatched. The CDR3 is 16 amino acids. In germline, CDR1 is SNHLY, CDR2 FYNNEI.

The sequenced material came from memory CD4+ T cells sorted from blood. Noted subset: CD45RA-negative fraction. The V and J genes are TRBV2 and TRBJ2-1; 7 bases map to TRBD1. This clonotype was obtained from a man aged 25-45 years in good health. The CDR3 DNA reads TGTGCCAGCAAAAATCAAGGGGGCCACTCCTACAATGAGCAGTTCTTC. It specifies CASKNQGGHSYNEQFF.